One and the same sample provided the 26 T cell receptor beta chains below, sequenced in a study of read filtering for tumor transcriptome and immune sequencing. The library was built from roughly 400 ng RNA with molecular barcoded adaptors for alpha/delta and beta/gamma chains. TCRdb reprocessed the reads via MiXCR and lists one record per CDR3 protein. Counted here are 40,000 to 50,000 distinct CDR3 sequences, about an eighth occurring once; the ten biggest clones make up approximately 30%. The sample comprised a population of CD138-negative cells sorted from bone marrow. These receptors all come from a donor at least 40 years old with multiple myeloma.

V and J are TRBV19 and TRBJ2-1; D is unresolved. The V end was cut by 8 bases, the J end by 0 bases, with 14 bases between. Germline V gives CDR1 LNHDA, CDR2 SQIVND (reference sequence). The CDR3 length is 15 residues. CDR3 bases: TGTGCCAGTGGGATCCTTCCTAGCTCCTACAATGAGCAGTTCTTC. It translates to CASGILPSSYNEQFF.

The sample holds a few counts of this clonotype. Since a much larger clone is just one base distant, this may be a read error. This is likely a read error, given that the CDR3 carries no conserved phenylalanine or tryptophan at its end. The rearrangement links TRBV7-4 to TRBJ1-5; D perhaps matches TRBD1 (5 bases). This CDR3 comprises 16 residues. Trimming cost V 2 bases and J 7 bases, with 18 bases left between them. CDR1 is SGHVT, CDR2 SQSDAQ, per germline. The CDR3 loop reads CASSLMRNGAGQPQHI. The DNA of the CDR3 is TGTGCCAGCAGCTTAATGCGTAACGGGGCGGGACAGCCCCAGCATATT.

This clonotype occurred many times. J is TRBJ1-4 and V is TRBV20-1; 9 bases map to TRBD1. J was trimmed by 7 bases and V by 4 bases; bases with no gene match: 1. The germline CDR1 and CDR2 sequences are DFQATT and SNEGSKA (reference sequence). The CDR3 has 12 residues. The CDR3 spells CSAKDRGEKLFF. DNA for the CDR3: TGCAGTGCTAAGGACAGGGGTGAAAAACTGTTTTTT.

The table lists this clonotype with many counts. V gene TRBV29-1 combines with J gene TRBJ2-7; unclear D gene. V lost 4 bases, J lost 2 bases, and 12 bases lay in between. Germline CDR1 SQVTM, CDR2 ANQGSEA. The CDR3 has 13 residues. CDR3 sequence: CSVAESLAYEQYF. The DNA for the CDR3 is TGCAGCGTTGCGGAGTCTTTAGCCTACGAGCAGTACTTC.

This clonotype has a count of ten or more. The genes are TRBV20-1 and TRBJ2-3; D call uncertain. This CDR3 contains 15 residues. The V gene lost 3 bases and the J gene lost 1 base, with 14 bases spanning the gap. The germline gives CDR1 DFQATT, CDR2 SNEGSKA (reference sequence). CDR3 in amino acids: CSASVGKEGTDTQYF. In DNA form, the CDR3 reads TGCAGTGCTAGTGTGGGGAAGGAAGGCACAGATACGCAGTATTTT.

This clonotype was counted ten times or more. This rearrangement joins TRBV3-1 to TRBJ2-1; no clear D gene. Germline loops: CDR1 LGHDT, CDR2 YNNKEL (reference sequence). This CDR3 has 14 amino acids. The V end lost 4 bases, the J end lost 5 bases, and 12 bases lay between the germline ends. CDR3 sequence reads: CASSLYSGNNEQFF. In DNA form, the CDR3 reads TGTGCCAGCAGCCTCTATTCGGGTAACAATGAGCAGTTCTTC.

This clonotype was seen at least ten times. The chain recombines TRBV30 with TRBJ2-5; D is possibly TRBD1 (6 bases). Trimming took 8 bases from V and 4 from J, leaving 14 bases between them. Germline V gene data show CDR1 as GTSNPN and CDR2 as SVGIG (reference sequence). The CDR3 totals 12 residues. Here the CDR3 reads CAGQTMGETQYF. CDR3 in DNA: TGTGCCGGACAGACTATGGGAGAGACCCAGTACTTC.

This clonotype has ten or more counts. The rearrangement uses TRBV12-3 or TRBV12-4 and TRBJ2-6; D ambiguous. Trimming took off 5 bases at V and 0 bases at J, with 26 bases between the two ends. The CDR3 sequence is 21 residues long. In DNA, the CDR3 is TGTGCCAGCAGTCCGTGGGCGGCGCGGATAAGGTTTAGCTCTGGGGCCAACGTCCTGACTTTC. Its translation: CASSPWAARIRFSSGANVLTF.

This clonotype was picked up a small number of times. This rearrangement joins TRBV7-2 to TRBJ2-1, with 9 bases aligning to TRBD2. The V and J ends lost 5 bases and 5 bases, in that order; junction bases with no gene match: 7. The CDR3 runs to 15 residues. Germline lookup yields CDR1 SGHTA and CDR2 FQGNSA. For the CDR3, the DNA is TGTGCCAGCAGCCTCAAGCTAGCGGGGAACAATGAGCAGTTCTTC. This encodes CASSLKLAGNNEQFF.

This clonotype was counted at least ten times. The J gene is TRBJ2-5, the V gene TRBV12-3 or TRBV12-4; D is perhaps TRBD2 (6 bases). V was clipped by 7 bases and J by 1 base, with 10 bases between them. The CDR3 has 13 amino acids. The DNA for the CDR3 is TGTGCCAGCACCAGGGACTCCCAAGAGACCCAGTACTTC. It codes for CASTRDSQETQYF.

This clonotype was counted ten times or more. V is TRBV5-1 and J is TRBJ1-3; D is unresolved. CDR1 and CDR2 from the germline V gene are SGHRS and YFSETQ. Between the trimmed V and J ends, which lost 0 bases and 2 bases, there was a span of 9 bases. This CDR3 spans 15 amino acids. The CDR3 loop reads CASSLGEAAGNTIYF. The CDR3 coding sequence is TGCGCCAGCAGCTTGGGCGAGGCGGCTGGAAACACCATATATTTT.

There are many counts of this clonotype. The chain uses TRBV9 and TRBJ2-1, with 7 bases aligning to TRBD2. This CDR3 region has 11 residues. V was clipped by 7 bases and J by 9 bases; unmatched bases: 4. CDR1 and CDR2 from the germline V gene are SGDLS and YYNGEE. CDR3 protein: CASQREAEQFF. CDR3 coding DNA: TGTGCCAGCCAACGGGAGGCTGAGCAGTTCTTC.

The J gene is TRBJ1-2, the V gene TRBV19, with D perhaps matching TRBD1 (5 bases). V shed 6 bases and J shed 2 bases, with 22 bases lying between them. The germline V gene has CDR1 LNHDA and CDR2 SQIVND (reference sequence). The CDR3 covers 17 residues. The CDR3: CASRGAGRTLMNYGYTF. CDR3 DNA: TGTGCCAGTAGAGGGGCAGGCCGGACTTTAATGAACTATGGCTACACCTTC.

This clonotype was seen at least ten times. The V and J genes are TRBV27 and TRBJ2-3; either TRBD1 or TRBD2 may supply D (5 bases each). V shed 10 bases and J shed 6 bases, with 20 bases lying between them. The CDR3 has 14 residues. CDR1 MNHEY and CDR2 SMNVEV come from the germline V gene (reference sequence). The CDR3 loop reads CATARDRKRDTQYF. The CDR3 coding sequence is TGTGCCACCGCTCGGGACCGCAAGAGGGATACGCAGTATTTT.

Many counts were recorded for this clonotype. This chain joins TRBV19 and TRBJ2-5; the D is unclear. CDR3 length: 13 residues. V lost 6 bases, J lost 4 bases, and 12 bases lay in between. From germline, CDR1 is LNHDA and CDR2 SQIVND (reference sequence). CDR3 region: CASRTTRRETQYF. The DNA of the CDR3 is TGTGCCAGTAGAACGACAAGGAGAGAGACCCAGTACTTC.

The sample holds many counts of this clonotype. This chain uses TRBV11-3 with TRBJ1-1; weak D call: TRBD1 (5 bases). The germline gives CDR1 SGHNT, CDR2 YENEEA. The germline V and J ends were trimmed by 4 bases and 1 base, with 13 bases remaining between them. The CDR3 has 15 residues. CDR3 region: CASSWLGTANTEAFF. CDR3 sequence (DNA): TGTGCCAGCAGCTGGTTAGGGACGGCGAACACTGAAGCTTTCTTT.

Ten or more counts support this clonotype. CDR3 sequence: CASSLIANEQFF. DNA of the CDR3: TGCGCCAGCAGCTTGATAGCAAATGAGCAGTTCTTC. V gene TRBV5-1 combines with J gene TRBJ2-1; D is uncertain. This CDR3 spans 12 amino acids. Trimming took off 1 base at V and 7 bases at J, with 6 bases between the two ends. Germline V gene sequence: CDR1 SGHRS, CDR2 YFSETQ. The whole variable domain, filled in from reference TRBV5-1 and TRBJ2-1, reads KAGVTQTPRYLIKTRGQQVTLSCSPISGHRSVSWYQQTPGQGLQFLFEYFSETQRNKGNFPGRFSGRQFSNSRSEMNVSTLELGDSALYLCASSLIANEQFFGPGTRLTVL.

V gene TRBV7-6 combines with J gene TRBJ2-7; a weak D match, TRBD1 (6 bases). The CDR3 has 13 amino acids. Germline-derived CDR1 and CDR2 are SGHVS and FNYEAQ. V was pared by 5 bases and J by 6 bases, with 14 bases between. The CDR3 spells CASSQTGPGEQYF. Written as DNA, the CDR3 is TGTGCCAGCAGCCAGACAGGTCCGGGCGAGCAGTACTTC.

This clonotype was seen a few times. The CDR3 sequence is CASSQEETQNTEAFF. The DNA of the CDR3 is TGCGCCAGCAGCCAAGAGGAGACTCAGAACACTGAAGCTTTCTTT. The chain is built from TRBV4-3 and TRBJ1-1; D ambiguous. The CDR3 is 15 amino acids. Trimming cost V 0 bases and J 1 base, with 9 bases left between them. Germline CDR1 is LGHNA and CDR2 is YSLEER.

The CDR3 region is CSAIRTDSGGAGANVLTF. The CDR3 DNA is TGCAGTGCTATCCGGACGGACAGTGGAGGGGCTGGGGCCAACGTCCTGACTTTC. This chain links TRBV20-1 with TRBJ2-6; possibly TRBD1 or TRBD2 for D (6 bases each). The V gene's germline CDR1 is DFQATT and CDR2 SNEGSKA (reference sequence). This CDR3 spans 18 amino acids. V lost 4 bases to trimming and J lost 2 bases, with 21 bases between them.

This clonotype has at least ten counts. The CDR3 loop reads CASTSGGGRNSPLHF. CDR3 DNA: TGTGCCAGCACCAGCGGGGGGGGAAGGAATTCACCCCTCCACTTT. V and J are TRBV27 and TRBJ1-6; TRBD1 might be the D (5 bases). Trimming shortened V by 7 bases and J by 7 bases, and 17 bases separated the two germline ends. Germline V CDR1 and CDR2: MNHEY, SMNVEV (reference sequence). There are 15 residues in the CDR3.

This clonotype was seen at least ten times. V usage is TRBV5-1 and J usage is TRBJ1-5; 7 bases line up with TRBD1. The ends lost 4 bases at V and 5 bases at J; junction bases unmatched: 15. The CDR3 spans 17 residues. Germline CDR1 is SGHRS and CDR2 is YFSETQ. CDR3 in amino acids: CASSPGTDTRDYQPQHF. The CDR3, as DNA: TGCGCCAGCAGCCCAGGGACAGATACACGGGATTATCAGCCCCAGCATTTT.

This clonotype was seen repeatedly, ten times or more. The gene calls are TRBV24-1 and TRBJ2-3; 9 bases fit TRBD2. Trimming at V came to 4 bases and at J to 7 bases, leaving 11 bases not matched to a gene. Germline CDR1 KGHDR, CDR2 SFDVKD. The CDR3 extends over 16 amino acids. Written as DNA, the CDR3 is TGTGCCACCAGTGACCCGACTAGCGGCAAAATTTATACGCAGTATTTT. It translates to CATSDPTSGKIYTQYF.

This clonotype came up many times. The V gene is TRBV28, the J gene TRBJ2-7, with D perhaps matching TRBD1 (6 bases). Germline-derived CDR1 and CDR2 are MDHEN and SYDVKM. The CDR3 runs 13 residues. The V end was cut by 9 bases, the J end by 4 bases, with 16 bases between. CDR3 sequence: CASMTGTLYEQYF. The CDR3 coding sequence is TGTGCCAGTATGACAGGAACCTTGTACGAGCAGTACTTC.

This clonotype was counted at least ten times. The chain links TRBV5-1 to TRBJ2-1, with a possible D match to TRBD1 (6 bases). V was trimmed by 3 bases and J by 5 bases, leaving 15 bases between them. CDR1 is SGHRS, CDR2 YFSETQ, per germline. There are 15 residues in the CDR3. For the CDR3, the DNA is TGCGCCAGCAGCTGGGACCCTGGGACAAACAATGAGCAGTTCTTC. The encoded protein is CASSWDPGTNNEQFF.

Ten or more counts support this clonotype. This sequence joins TRBV28 and TRBJ2-7; the match to TRBD2 covers 11 bases. The CDR3 length is 17 residues. Germline assignment: CDR1 MDHEN and CDR2 SYDVKM. Trimming took 4 bases from V and 2 from J; bases not matched to a gene: 10. This CDR3 reads CASSSPGVAGGPYEQYF. CDR3 DNA: TGTGCCAGCAGTTCCCCGGGCGTAGCGGGAGGGCCCTACGAGCAGTACTTC.